Listed here are 28 T cell receptor beta chains from one sample, sequenced in a study of shared clonotypes between healthy human individuals. Here immunoSEQ multiplex PCR was the method, and the copy in TCRdb shows in-frame clones only, minus some. The table lists 2 million to 3 million clones, approximately 94% of them singletons. Sequencing input: naive CD4+ T cells from PBMCs. The subset was: CD45RA+ positively selected. The source of these receptors is a man younger than 35 in good health. Some clones in this sample may be carry-over from other donors' samples.

The chain combines TRBV6-1 with TRBJ2-7, with D perhaps matching TRBD1 (6 bases). Germline V gene sequence: CDR1 MNHNS, CDR2 SASEGT. V lost 1 base and J lost 4, with 17 bases in between. The CDR3 consists of 16 residues. The CDR3 DNA sequence: TGTGCCAGCAGTGAAGACAGGGCAGGCCGAGTGTACGAGCAGTACTTC. Protein: CASSEDRAGRVYEQYF.

About this clone: Other DNA sequences in the sample encode the same CDR3. V gene TRBV29-1 combines with J gene TRBJ2-1; 7 bases are shared with TRBD1. The trim removed 2 bases at V and 4 bases at J, leaving 5 bases unmatched. This CDR3 is built from 14 residues. In germline, CDR1 is SQVTM, CDR2 ANQGSEA. CDR3 sequence: CSVERDRAYNEQFF. CDR3 sequence (DNA): TGCAGCGTTGAAAGGGACAGAGCATACAATGAGCAGTTCTTC.

This clone has only one observation. The chain is built from TRBV7-2 and TRBJ2-7; 11 positions agree with TRBD2. The CDR3 length is 15 residues. Germline V gene sequence: CDR1 SGHTA, CDR2 FQGNSA. With 3 bases clipped from V and 3 bases from J, the junction kept 4 bases outside the gene matches. CDR3 nucleotide sequence: TGTGCCAGCAGCTTTACTAGCGGGAGCGGCTACGAGCAGTACTTC. This encodes CASSFTSGSGYEQYF.

The chain has TRBV12-5 and TRBJ2-5; D may correspond to TRBD1 or TRBD2 (6 bases each). Germline CDR1 reads LGHNT; CDR2 reads FRNRAP. The CDR3 has 15 residues. The V end was cut by 7 bases, the J end by 5 bases, with 20 bases between. The CDR3 DNA is TGTGCTAGTGCCTCATTTGGGGGGCTAGGGGAGACCCAGTACTTC. This encodes CASASFGGLGETQYF.

This rearrangement joins TRBV7-8 to TRBJ2-7; D gene uncertain. From germline, CDR1 is SGHVS and CDR2 FQNEAQ. The CDR3 length is 11 residues. Between the trimmed V and J ends, which lost 5 bases and 13 bases, there was a span of 15 bases. CDR3 amino acids: CASSRRTHRYF. In nucleotides, the CDR3 is TGTGCCAGCAGCCGCCGGACCCACAGATACTTC.

The CDR3 region has the DNA TGTGCCAGCAGGGTAGCGGGAGGGCCGGGGTTCTTC. It encodes CASRVAGGPGFF. This rearrangement joins TRBV5-4 to TRBJ2-1; 11 bases line up with TRBD2. J lost 15 bases, V lost 5 bases, and 7 bases had no gene match. This CDR3 region has 12 residues. The germline gives CDR1 SGHNT, CDR2 YYREEE (reference sequence).

As for this clone: Given the absence of the conserved phenylalanine or tryptophan at the CDR3 end, a read error is likely. The limits of the CDR3 on the DNA are not certain, so only TCRdb's listed CDR3 is given. V is TRBV6-1 and J is TRBJ1-3; the tabulated D call, TRBD1, remains unverified against the DNA. Germline CDR1 and CDR2: MNHNS and SASEGT. The CDR3 is made up of 14 amino acids, end residues included. CDR3 residues: CASSEVRDRATELG.

As for this clone: Different DNA sequences within this sample yield the same CDR3. This sequence joins TRBV2 and TRBJ2-5; weak D call: TRBD2 (6 bases). CDR1 SNHLY and CDR2 FYNNEI come from the germline V gene. V lost 0 bases, J lost 5 bases, and 13 bases lay in between. This CDR3 region has 15 residues. The CDR3 is CASSEAGGGGETQYF. The CDR3 DNA sequence: TGTGCCAGCAGTGAAGCGGGAGGAGGAGGGGAGACCCAGTACTTC.

The genes are TRBV5-4 and TRBJ2-7, with D tentatively TRBD1 (6 bases). The V gene's germline CDR1 is SGHNT and CDR2 YYREEE (reference sequence). The ends were cut back, 4 bases at V and 0 bases at J, with 14 bases in the middle. The CDR3 runs to 15 residues. CDR3 amino acids: CASSPRQAPSYEQYF. The CDR3 nucleotides read TGTGCCAGCAGCCCTAGACAGGCGCCCTCCTACGAGCAGTACTTC.

J is TRBJ1-2 and V is TRBV7-2; 7 nucleotides align to TRBD1. The CDR3 length is 18 residues. V dropped 2 bases and J dropped 4; count of bases not matched to a gene: 16. CDR1 and CDR2 from the germline V gene are SGHTA and FQGNSA. CDR3 in amino acids: CASSLQSGGGGGLYGYTF. The CDR3 DNA follows: TGTGCCAGCAGCTTACAGTCAGGGGGGGGAGGCGGTCTCTATGGCTACACCTTC.

The genes are TRBV7-2 and TRBJ1-1; D remains unclear. V lost 4 bases and J 0 bases, leaving 6 bases between the germline ends. This CDR3 contains 13 residues. Per the germline V gene, CDR1 is SGHTA and CDR2 is FQGNSA. CDR3 region: CASSSQMNTEAFF. The CDR3 bases are TGTGCCAGCAGCTCACAGATGAACACTGAAGCTTTCTTT.

Remarks on this clone: The same CDR3 is also encoded by other DNA sequences in this sample. The chain is built from TRBV18 and TRBJ1-1, with D possibly being TRBD1 (6 bases). V was pared by 6 bases and J by 1 base, with 15 bases between. This CDR3 contains 15 residues. The germline V gene encodes CDR1 KGHSH and CDR2 LQKENI. The CDR3 region has the DNA TGTGCCAGCTCCCCCACCGGAGGGGGGAACACTGAAGCTTTCTTT. It codes for CASSPTGGGNTEAFF.

V usage is TRBV9 and J usage is TRBJ2-7; 9 bases align to TRBD1. The length of the CDR3 is 15 residues. The ends lost 4 bases at V and 6 bases at J; junction bases unmatched: 11. Germline CDR1 and CDR2: SGDLS and YYNGEE. CDR3 region: CASSPRRDRVTEQYF. In nucleotides, the CDR3 is TGTGCCAGCAGCCCAAGACGGGACAGGGTCACCGAGCAGTACTTC.

Of note for this clone: This same CDR3 is encoded by further DNA sequences in the sample. V gene TRBV7-2 combines with J gene TRBJ2-1, with 12 nucleotides matching TRBD2. The CDR3 loop spans 14 amino acids. Germline trimming cut 6 bases from V and 4 bases from J; bases unmatched to any gene: 1. Germline V gives CDR1 SGHTA, CDR2 FQGNSA. CDR3 bases: TGTGCCAGCAGACTAGCGGGAGGTTACAATGAGCAGTTCTTC. Its protein is CASRLAGGYNEQFF.

CDR3 region: CASSPTGAHRNTEAFF. The CDR3 DNA reads as TGTGCCAGCAGCCCCACAGGGGCCCATCGGAACACTGAAGCTTTCTTT. The chain has TRBV27 and TRBJ1-1, with 7 bases that match TRBD1. Looked up from germline, CDR1 is MNHEY and CDR2 is SMNVEV (reference sequence). The CDR3 totals 16 residues. After removal of 6 bases from V and 1 base from J, the junction contained 11 bases not matched to a gene.

The rearrangement links TRBV19 to TRBJ1-3, with no clear D. Trimming shortened V by 8 bases and J by 0 bases, and 17 bases separated the two germline ends. CDR3 length: 16 residues. CDR1 LNHDA and CDR2 SQIVND come from the germline V gene (reference sequence). The CDR3 DNA is TGTGCCAGTGGTTTCGAAGGAACCATCTCTGGAAACACCATATATTTT. Residues: CASGFEGTISGNTIYF.

The chain recombines TRBV28 with TRBJ2-3; D is perhaps TRBD2 (6 bases). The CDR3 length is 16 residues. The germline CDR1 and CDR2 sequences are MDHEN and SYDVKM. Trimming pared 5 bases from V and 0 bases from J, leaving 15 bases between. The CDR3 region is CASSPLLGTSTDTQYF. The CDR3 coding sequence is TGTGCCAGCAGTCCACTCCTCGGGACTAGCACAGATACGCAGTATTTT.

The V call is TRBV18, the J call TRBJ1-1, with unresolved D. The V gene's germline CDR1 is KGHSH and CDR2 LQKENI. Trimming pared 0 bases from V and 4 bases from J, leaving 9 bases between. This CDR3 is 14 amino acids long. CDR3 protein: CASSPPEGGTEAFF. In DNA, the CDR3 is TGTGCCAGCTCACCACCGGAGGGTGGCACTGAAGCTTTCTTT.

J is TRBJ2-4 and V is TRBV18; TRBD1 agrees at 7 bases. The CDR3 runs 19 residues. Germline V lookup: CDR1 KGHSH, CDR2 LQKENI. The junction had 16 bases not matched to a gene; V was cut back by 2 bases and J by 3 bases. The CDR3 bases are TGTGCCAGCTCACCAGATCCCGCGAGGGGGCCGCTAGGCAAAAACATTCAGTACTTC. This codes for CASSPDPARGPLGKNIQYF.

V is TRBV6-5 and J is TRBJ1-2; D unclear. Germline loops: CDR1 MNHEY, CDR2 SVGAGI. Deletions cut 4 bases from V and 4 bases from J, with 10 bases between. This CDR3 has 13 amino acids. The CDR3 protein is CASSSHPAYGYTF. DNA of the CDR3: TGTGCCAGCAGTTCCCATCCGGCCTATGGCTACACCTTC.

J is TRBJ1-2 and V is TRBV5-6, with 8 bases matching TRBD1. CDR3 length: 13 amino acids. Trimming cost V 3 bases and J 7 bases; bases outside gene matches: 5. Per the germline V gene, CDR1 is SGHDT and CDR2 is YYEEEE. The DNA of the CDR3 is TGTGCCAGCAGCTCACCAGGGGGCTCTGGCTACACCTTC. Its translation is CASSSPGGSGYTF.

The chain recombines TRBV4-3 with TRBJ2-5; D is ambiguous. V was cut by 4 bases and J by 5 bases, with 11 bases left in between. The CDR3 sequence is 13 residues long. The germline V gene has CDR1 LGHNA and CDR2 YSLEER. CDR3: CASSPTLGETQYF. DNA for the CDR3: TGCGCCAGCAGCCCGACTCTCGGGGAGACCCAGTACTTC.

This clone was recorded only once. J is TRBJ1-1 and V is TRBV10-3; the D is unclear. Trimming removed 0 bases at V and 0 bases at J, with 5 bases between. The CDR3 has 14 amino acids. CDR1 and CDR2 from the germline V gene are ENHRY and SYGVKD. DNA of the CDR3: TGTGCCATCAGTGAGTCATCGGTGAACACTGAAGCTTTCTTT. It specifies CAISESSVNTEAFF.

The rearrangement joins TRBV30 to TRBJ1-2; 7 bases agree with TRBD1. This CDR3 comprises 13 residues. The germline gives CDR1 GTSNPN, CDR2 SVGIG (reference sequence). V was pared by 3 bases and J by 8 bases, with 9 bases of the junction left unmatched. CDR3 residues: CAWSGTGVGGYTF. DNA of the CDR3: TGTGCCTGGAGCGGCACAGGGGTGGGAGGCTACACCTTC.

About this clone: Other DNA sequences from this sample encode an identical CDR3 as well. The CDR3 region is CASSLFLADNEQFF. The CDR3 DNA sequence: TGCGCCAGCAGCTTGTTTTTGGCAGACAATGAGCAGTTCTTC. The V call is TRBV5-1, the J call TRBJ2-1; no reliable D call. CDR1 is SGHRS, CDR2 YFSETQ, per germline. This CDR3 is 14 amino acids long. V lost 1 base to trimming and J lost 5 bases, with 10 bases between them.

The rearrangement links TRBV21-1 to TRBJ2-7; TRBD1 is taken as the D call from the table, unchecked against the DNA. TRBV21-1 is given as a pseudogene. The CDR3 is 14 residues long. CDR3 amino acids: CASSKVGGAYEQYF. CDR3 DNA: TGTGCCAGCAGCAAAGTTGGGGGCGCCTACGAGCAGTACTTC.

For the CDR3, the DNA is TGTGCCAGCAGCCCGAGTATACAGGGGAAAGAGACCCAGTACTTC. Protein: CASSPSIQGKETQYF. The V call is TRBV28, the J call TRBJ2-5, with 7 bases fitting TRBD1. This CDR3 contains 15 residues. The V gene's germline CDR1 is MDHEN and CDR2 SYDVKM. J was trimmed by 3 bases and V by 6 bases; bases with no gene match: 10.

V and J are TRBV9 and TRBJ2-1; no reliable D call. The germline gives CDR1 SGDLS, CDR2 YYNGEE. The CDR3 has 16 amino acids. Deletions cut 0 bases from V and 1 base from J, with 11 bases between. The CDR3 sequence: CASSVDLWSSYNEQFF. The CDR3 DNA reads TGTGCCAGCAGCGTAGATCTTTGGAGTTCCTACAATGAGCAGTTCTTC.